This T cell receptor beta chain comes out of a study of beta chain features in type 1 diabetes. Comments on this clone: No antigen is known for it.

Trimming removed 3 bases from V and 2 bases from J, with 9 bases in between. CDR1 is SQVTM, CDR2 ANQGSEA, per germline. CDR3 length equals 13 residues. Study-wide findings and caveats: cDNA-based reads could over-represent cells with high TCR expression. Patients' naive, central memory and Treg TCRB repertoires seemed closer to one another than those of healthy donors. Shorter TCRB CDR3s, moderately but significantly so, were found in Type 1 diabetes patients in all four CD4+ subsets.

The whole isolated RNA underwent reverse transcription, so sequencing captured expressed TCRB transcripts. Stem cell-like memory T cell samples underwent survey-depth immunoSEQ sequencing. They averaged roughly 1 million reads. Produced via immunoSEQ multiplex PCR; TCRdb's table is partial and in-frame only. The sample holds some 16,000 clones, around 69% seen once. The rearrangement joins TRBV29-1 to TRBJ2-3; possibly TRBD2 for D (6 bases). The source is a woman aged 18-30 years with type 1 diabetes. Sequences were obtained from stem cell memory CD4+ T cells from blood. The CDR3 DNA is TGCAGCGTTGAGGAGGGGCTCACAGATACGCAGTATTTT. Its translation is CSVEEGLTDTQYF.